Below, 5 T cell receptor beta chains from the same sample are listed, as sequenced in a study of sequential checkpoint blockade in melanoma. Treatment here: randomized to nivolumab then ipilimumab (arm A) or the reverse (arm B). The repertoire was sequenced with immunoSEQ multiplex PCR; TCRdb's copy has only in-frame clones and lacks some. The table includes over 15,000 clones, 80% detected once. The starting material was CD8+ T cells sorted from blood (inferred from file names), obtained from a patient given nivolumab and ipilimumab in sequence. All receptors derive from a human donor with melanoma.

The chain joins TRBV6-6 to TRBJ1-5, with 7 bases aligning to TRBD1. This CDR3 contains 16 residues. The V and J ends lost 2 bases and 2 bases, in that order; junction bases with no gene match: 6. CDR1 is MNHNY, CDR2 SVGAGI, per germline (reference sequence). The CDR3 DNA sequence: TGTGCCAGCAGTTACGGGGCAGGGGGGCGCAATCAGCCCCAGCATTTT. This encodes CASSYGAGGRNQPQHF.

The CDR3 DNA follows: TGTGCCAGCAGACAACAACAGGGGGCCGGCTACGAGCAGTACTTC. It specifies CASRQQQGAGYEQYF. The chain combines TRBV6-5 with TRBJ2-7; TRBD1 aligns across 9 bases. This CDR3 spans 15 amino acids. Germline assignment: CDR1 MNHEY and CDR2 SVGAGI. J gave up 3 bases and V 6 bases, and 9 bases lay outside the gene matches.

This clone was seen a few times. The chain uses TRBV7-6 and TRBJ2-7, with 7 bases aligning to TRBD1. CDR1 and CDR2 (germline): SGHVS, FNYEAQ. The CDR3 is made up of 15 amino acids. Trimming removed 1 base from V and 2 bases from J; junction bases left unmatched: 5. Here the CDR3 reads CASSLGWDSTYEQYF. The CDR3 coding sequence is TGTGCCAGCAGCTTAGGGTGGGACAGTACCTACGAGCAGTACTTC.

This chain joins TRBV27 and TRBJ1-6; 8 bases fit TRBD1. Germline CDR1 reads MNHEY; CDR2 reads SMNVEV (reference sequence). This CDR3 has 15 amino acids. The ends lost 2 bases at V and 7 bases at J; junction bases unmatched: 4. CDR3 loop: CASSLGSGGNSPLHF. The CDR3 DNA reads TGTGCCAGCAGTTTAGGCTCAGGGGGCAATTCACCCCTCCACTTT.

The CDR3 region is CASKMVPGTGDQPQHF. The CDR3 DNA is TGTGCCAGCAAGATGGTCCCCGGGACAGGGGATCAGCCCCAGCATTTT. V and J are TRBV21-1 and TRBJ1-5; TRBD1, the table's D call, was not compared with the DNA. TRBV21-1 is listed as a pseudogene. There are 16 residues in the CDR3.